This T cell receptor (beta chain) was sequenced for a study of T cells in Graves' hyperthyroidism and ophthalmopathy. The germline gives CDR1 SGHNT, CDR2 YYREEE (reference sequence). The CDR3 has 14 residues. The V end lost 1 base, the J end lost 8 bases, and 12 bases lay between the germline ends. The study collected blood at first hyperthyroidism diagnosis, before any ophthalmopathy symptoms arose. Extraction of PBMCs used approximately 10 ml of fresh peripheral blood. TCR beta CDR3 regions were amplified from RNA transcripts. When the TCR CDR3 underwent first-round RT-PCR, the HTBI primer set was used. One entry per CDR3 protein results from TCRdb running MiXCR on the multiplex PCR reads. The profile shows nearly 600,000 distinct CDR3 sequences, approximately 15% of them singletons.

What was sequenced was blood. The source is a woman aged 25 to 45 with Graves' hyperthyroidism that later progressed to Graves' ophthalmopathy. V usage is TRBV5-4 and J usage is TRBJ2-2; D is possibly TRBD2 (5 bases). Here the CDR3 reads CASSLLTAGGELFF. CDR3 DNA: TGTGCCAGCAGCTTGTTGACGGCGGGTGGGGAGCTGTTTTTT.